These 20 T cell receptor beta chains were sequenced from one sample in a study of blood T cell repertoires in COVID-19. Libraries were prepared by immunoSEQ multiplex PCR; TCRdb keeps only in-frame clonotypes and omits some of them. The sample records approximately 240,000 clones, about nine tenths being singletons. Sequencing was performed on PBMCs or T cells enriched from blood (not recorded which). Receptors originate from a woman in her twenties or thirties with acute COVID-19.

The chain couples TRBV7-3 to TRBJ2-1, with 7 bases fitting TRBD2. The V gene end was trimmed by 0 bases and the J gene end by 6 bases; junction bases not matched to a gene: 8. CDR1 and CDR2 (germline): SGHTA, FQGTGA. The CDR3 is 16 residues long. The CDR3 DNA reads TGTGCCAGCAGCTTAACGTGGTCTAGCGGAGTCAATGAGCAGTTCTTC. This encodes CASSLTWSSGVNEQFF.

The CDR3 region has the DNA TGTGCCAGCAGCTTAGCGACGATACCGGGACTCTACGAGCAGTACTTC. This codes for CASSLATIPGLYEQYF. This chain connects TRBV7-2 to TRBJ2-7, with D tentatively TRBD2 (6 bases). V lost 0 bases and J lost 3, with 15 bases in between. Germline loops: CDR1 SGHTA, CDR2 FQGNSA. The CDR3 spans 16 residues.

The J gene is TRBJ2-1, the V gene TRBV5-1; 9 bases are a match to TRBD2. Germline CDR1 reads SGHRS; CDR2 reads YFSETQ. The V and J ends lost 1 base and 4 bases, in that order; junction bases with no gene match: 6. The CDR3 covers 16 residues. The CDR3 nucleotides read TGCGCCAGCAGCTTGTCACCAGCGGGAGGTTACAATGAGCAGTTCTTC. It yields the protein CASSLSPAGGYNEQFF.

V gene TRBV6-2 or TRBV6-3 combines with J gene TRBJ2-7; 8 nucleotides match TRBD1. CDR1 is MNHEY and CDR2 is SVGEGT in the germline V gene. The CDR3 spans 13 residues. The junction had 4 bases not matched to a gene; V was cut back by 2 bases and J by 7 bases. The CDR3 here is CASSYGQGAEQYF. The CDR3 DNA follows: TGTGCCAGCAGTTACGGGCAGGGGGCTGAGCAGTACTTC.

This clone came up once. The chain couples TRBV4-1 to TRBJ2-7, with D maybe TRBD2 (5 bases). Between the trimmed V and J ends, which lost 0 bases and 0 bases, there was a span of 18 bases. The CDR3 totals 18 residues. Germline CDR1 and CDR2: MGHRA and YSYEKL. The CDR3 loop reads CASSQDFFYRGSSYEQYF. CDR3 nucleotides: TGCGCCAGCAGCCAAGATTTCTTTTATCGGGGTAGCTCCTACGAGCAGTACTTC.

The rearrangement uses TRBV7-9 and TRBJ1-1; D not resolved. CDR3 length: 14 amino acids. Trimming shortened V by 2 bases and J by 6 bases, and 13 bases separated the two germline ends. Germline V CDR1 and CDR2: SEHNR, FQNEAQ (reference sequence). The CDR3 reads CASSLLEGFPEAFF. DNA of the CDR3: TGTGCCAGCAGCTTACTTGAGGGTTTTCCTGAAGCTTTCTTT.

J is TRBJ1-6 and V is TRBV28, with 7 bases aligning to TRBD1. CDR1 MDHEN and CDR2 SYDVKM come from the germline V gene. This CDR3 comprises 15 residues. V was pared by 3 bases and J by 9 bases, with 8 bases of the junction left unmatched. The CDR3 reads CASSFPGTVSSPLHF. In DNA form, the CDR3 reads TGTGCCAGCAGTTTTCCCGGGACAGTAAGTTCACCCCTCCACTTT.

The CDR3 nucleotides are TGCAGCGCCGGAGGCCTAACAGGGGGCGGGAACAATGAGCAGTTCTTC. As protein: CSAGGLTGGGNNEQFF. V is TRBV29-1 and J is TRBJ2-1; 9 nucleotides agree with TRBD1. The germline V gene has CDR1 SQVTM and CDR2 ANQGSEA. The V and J ends lost 7 bases and 5 bases, in that order; junction bases with no gene match: 15. The CDR3 covers 16 residues.

The chain carries TRBV18 and TRBJ1-2, with 8 bases that match TRBD1. The CDR3 runs to 14 residues. V was pared by 2 bases and J by 8 bases, with 7 bases of the junction left unmatched. CDR1 is KGHSH and CDR2 is LQKENI in the germline V gene. The CDR3 region has the DNA TGTGCCAGCTCACCATTAGCCAGGGGGCAAGGCTACACCTTC. Protein sequence: CASSPLARGQGYTF.

The rearrangement links TRBV2 to TRBJ1-4; 8 bases agree with TRBD1. There are 14 residues in the CDR3. J lost 4 bases, V lost 5 bases, and 3 bases had no gene match. Germline loops: CDR1 SNHLY, CDR2 FYNNEI. The CDR3 loop reads CASSNRGGNEKLFF. DNA for the CDR3: TGTGCCAGCAGTAACAGGGGGGGTAATGAAAAACTGTTTTTT.

This chain joins TRBV7-3 and TRBJ1-5; possibly TRBD1 for D (5 bases). The germline CDR1 and CDR2 sequences are SGHTA and FQGTGA. Trimming cost V 2 bases and J 7 bases, with 9 bases left between them. There are 13 residues in the CDR3. The CDR3 reads CASSLSGDQPQHF. The CDR3 DNA sequence: TGTGCCAGCAGCTTATCGGGGGACCAGCCCCAGCATTTT.

This clone was detected once. The chain recombines TRBV11-1 with TRBJ1-1, with TRBD1 matching over 10 bases. The ends lost 4 bases at V and 5 bases at J; junction bases unmatched: 4. The germline CDR1 and CDR2 sequences are SGHAT and FQDESV (reference sequence). The CDR3 loop spans 14 amino acids. CDR3 sequence: CASSSSDRGTEAFF. In nucleotides, the CDR3 is TGTGCCAGCAGCTCCTCGGACAGGGGGACTGAAGCTTTCTTT.

The V call is TRBV18, the J call TRBJ1-1; perhaps TRBD1 as D (5 bases). V shed 2 bases and J shed 3 bases, with 13 bases lying between them. The CDR3 length is 15 residues. Germline CDR1 is KGHSH and CDR2 is LQKENI. Here the CDR3 reads CASSPSSRGDTEAFF. CDR3 nucleotides: TGTGCCAGCTCACCATCATCTAGGGGTGACACTGAAGCTTTCTTT.

A single count supports this clone. J is TRBJ1-2 and V is TRBV19, with D possibly being TRBD1 (6 bases). From germline, CDR1 is LNHDA and CDR2 SQIVND (reference sequence). V lost 2 bases and J lost 3, with 10 bases in between. The CDR3 has 14 residues. CDR3 sequence (DNA): TGTGCCAGTAGTATACAGGGGCTTCACTATGGCTACACCTTC. Protein product: CASSIQGLHYGYTF.

This clone was recorded only once. The genes are TRBV5-1 and TRBJ2-1, with TRBD2 identical over 7 bases. V shed 0 bases and J 9 bases; nucleotides not matched to a gene: 12. The CDR3 consists of 16 residues. CDR1 is SGHRS and CDR2 is YFSETQ in the germline V gene. The CDR3 DNA reads as TGCGCCAGCAGCTTGGTATGGGCGGGGGATATAATTGAGCAGTTCTTC. Translation: CASSLVWAGDIIEQFF.

The chain couples TRBV6-5 to TRBJ2-1; 7 bases map to TRBD2. The trim removed 5 bases at V and 4 bases at J, leaving 5 bases unmatched. Germline CDR1 and CDR2: MNHEY and SVGAGI. This CDR3 has 14 amino acids. CDR3 bases: TGTGCCAGCAGTCCCCGGCGGGAGTACAATGAGCAGTTCTTC. Amino acid sequence: CASSPRREYNEQFF.

As to this clone: This sample includes further DNA sequences coding for the same CDR3. V gene TRBV28 combines with J gene TRBJ1-2; no definite D call. Germline-derived CDR1 and CDR2 are MDHEN and SYDVKM. Trimming took 3 bases from V and 2 from J, leaving 7 bases between them. This CDR3 has 13 amino acids. The CDR3: CASSFGQNYGYTF. In nucleotides, the CDR3 is TGTGCCAGCAGTTTTGGGCAGAACTATGGCTACACCTTC.

V and J are TRBV27 and TRBJ2-1, with 7 bases identical to TRBD2. This CDR3 region has 17 residues. Unmatched junction bases numbered 16, after V lost 6 bases and J lost 5 bases. CDR1 and CDR2 from the germline V gene are MNHEY and SMNVEV (reference sequence). Here the CDR3 reads CASRPRGLRTRDNEQFF. The CDR3 nucleotides are TGTGCCAGCAGACCGCGGGGTTTGCGGACTAGGGACAATGAGCAGTTCTTC.

The chain couples TRBV19 to TRBJ1-5; TRBD1 agrees at 9 bases. J was trimmed by 4 bases and V by 3 bases; bases with no gene match: 4. Germline lookup yields CDR1 LNHDA and CDR2 SQIVND (reference sequence). The CDR3 is 15 residues long. CDR3 in amino acids: CASSIEGTGNQPQHF. The CDR3 region has the DNA TGTGCCAGTAGTATCGAGGGGACAGGGAATCAGCCCCAGCATTTT. The full variable domain, with the rest looked up from reference TRBV19 and TRBJ1-5, is DGGITQSPKYLFRKEGQNVTLSCEQNLNHDAMYWYRQDPGQGLRLIYYSQIVNDFQKGDIAEGYSVSREKKESFPLTVTSAQKNPTAFYLCASSIEGTGNQPQHFGDGTRLSIL.

The CDR3 DNA follows: TGTGCCAGTAGTATTAGCGGACTAGCGATTTACGAGCAGTACTTC. This encodes CASSISGLAIYEQYF. V and J are TRBV19 and TRBJ2-7, with TRBD2 identical over 9 bases. V trimming: 3 bases; J trimming: 4 bases; junction bases outside the gene matches: 7. The CDR3 is 15 residues long. Per the germline V gene, CDR1 is LNHDA and CDR2 is SQIVND (reference sequence).